Presented here are 26 T cell receptor beta chains from one specimen sequenced in a study of T cell changes during pregnancy in multiple sclerosis. Method: immunoSEQ multiplex PCR; TCRdb's copy keeps in-frame clones and lacks some. The repertoire holds some 94,000 clones, with 91% as singletons. The material was peripheral blood, obtained in the first trimester of pregnancy. Every receptor here comes from a female donor in good health, enrolled as a control in a pregnancy study.

J is TRBJ1-2 and V is TRBV5-5; D possibly corresponds to TRBD1 (6 bases). This CDR3 region has 14 residues. Per germline, CDR1 SGHKS and CDR2 YYEKEE (reference sequence). V was clipped by 3 bases and J by 8 bases, with 17 bases between them. CDR3 DNA: TGTGCCAGCAGCTGGATGACAGGTCCGGAAGGCTACACCTTC. Its protein product is CASSWMTGPEGYTF. Based on the CDR3 plus reference TRBV5-5 and TRBJ1-2, the full variable domain is DAGVTQSPTHLIKTRGQQVTLRCSPISGHKSVSWYQQVLGQGPQFIFQYYEKEERGRGNFPDRFSARQFPNYSSELNVNALLLGDSALYLCASSWMTGPEGYTFGSGTRLTVV.

The chain couples TRBV27 to TRBJ2-3; D is undetermined. Per the germline V gene, CDR1 is MNHEY and CDR2 is SMNVEV (reference sequence). The CDR3 sequence is 11 residues long. The V end was cut by 5 bases, the J end by 7 bases, with 7 bases between. CDR3 sequence reads: CASSARNTQYF. CDR3 coding DNA: TGTGCCAGCAGTGCCAGGAATACGCAGTATTTT.

This chain uses TRBV4-1 with TRBJ1-2; D is possibly TRBD1 (5 bases). The CDR3 totals 13 residues. V was clipped by 5 bases and J by 8 bases, with 15 bases between them. Germline values: CDR1 MGHRA, CDR2 YSYEKL. The CDR3 loop reads CASSFSETEGYTF. CDR3 nucleotide sequence: TGCGCCAGCAGCTTCTCGGAGACAGAAGGCTACACCTTC.

V usage is TRBV10-3 and J usage is TRBJ2-3, with TRBD1 identical over 7 bases. Germline assignment: CDR1 ENHRY and CDR2 SYGVKD. V gave up 3 bases and J gave up 4 bases; unmatched junction bases: 7. This CDR3 is 15 amino acids long. The CDR3 DNA is TGTGCCATCAGTGACCCCGACAGGGCAGCAGATACGCAGTATTTT. Translated: CAISDPDRAADTQYF.

The chain is built from TRBV9 and TRBJ2-2; D is perhaps TRBD1 (6 bases). The CDR3 is 14 amino acids. Germline CDR1 reads SGDLS; CDR2 reads YYNGEE. Trimming pared 2 bases from V and 5 bases from J, leaving 10 bases between. CDR3 residues: CASSVGTNTGELFF. The CDR3 DNA follows: TGTGCCAGCAGCGTTGGGACAAATACCGGGGAGCTGTTTTTT.

The chain couples TRBV9 to TRBJ1-2, with 7 bases identical to TRBD1. The V and J ends lost 1 base and 4 bases, in that order; junction bases with no gene match: 7. The CDR3 totals 15 residues. The germline V gene has CDR1 SGDLS and CDR2 YYNGEE. The CDR3 nucleotides read TGTGCCAGCAGCGTACGACAGGGACTTGCCTATGGCTACACCTTC. Encoded protein: CASSVRQGLAYGYTF.

This clone was seen only once. The V gene is TRBV7-9, the J gene TRBJ2-1; TRBD1 aligns across 9 bases. V dropped 5 bases and J dropped 4; count of bases not matched to a gene: 3. Germline CDR1 is SEHNR and CDR2 is FQNEAQ (reference sequence). This CDR3 has 14 residues. The CDR3 region is CASSPQGAYNEQFF. CDR3 nucleotides: TGTGCCAGCAGCCCACAGGGGGCTTACAATGAGCAGTTCTTC.

In DNA, the CDR3 is TGTGCCAGCTCGGATAACAGGGGAAGGGACACTGAAGCTTTCTTT. Protein: CASSDNRGRDTEAFF. The chain is built from TRBV2 and TRBJ1-1, with TRBD1 matching 7 bases. V shed 8 bases, J shed 3 bases, and the junction held 12 bases outside the gene matches. The CDR3 runs to 15 residues. Germline-derived CDR1 and CDR2 are SNHLY and FYNNEI.

A few counts support this clone. The chain links TRBV6-5 to TRBJ1-6; weak D call: TRBD1 (6 bases). Trimming shortened V by 5 bases and J by 6 bases, and 14 bases separated the two germline ends. The CDR3 is 15 amino acids. The V gene's germline CDR1 is MNHEY and CDR2 SVGAGI. CDR3 residues: CASSQKGVGNSPLHF. CDR3 sequence (DNA): TGTGCCAGCAGTCAAAAGGGGGTTGGTAATTCACCCCTCCACTTT.

The J gene is TRBJ1-1, the V gene TRBV5-6; possibly TRBD1 for D (6 bases). There are 14 residues in the CDR3. Germline values: CDR1 SGHDT, CDR2 YYEEEE. Trimming took 3 bases from V and 7 from J, leaving 16 bases between them. The CDR3 bases are TGTGCCAGCAGCTGGGGGCCCGCCTGGGGTGAAGCTTTCTTT. This encodes CASSWGPAWGEAFF.

The rearrangement links TRBV2 to TRBJ2-4; possibly TRBD2 for D (6 bases). The CDR3 runs 13 residues. Germline V gives CDR1 SNHLY, CDR2 FYNNEI. The V gene lost 0 bases and the J gene lost 13 bases, with 13 bases spanning the gap. In DNA form, the CDR3 reads TGTGCCAGCAGTGAAGCGCGGGGCAAAAACCAGTACTTC. Translation gives CASSEARGKNQYF.

This chain uses TRBV30 with TRBJ1-3; D is uncertain. In germline, CDR1 is GTSNPN, CDR2 SVGIG (reference sequence). The CDR3 totals 12 residues. Trimming stripped 2 bases from V and 4 bases from J, with 6 bases between. CDR3 loop: CAWSPQGNTIYF. CDR3 nucleotides: TGTGCCTGGAGTCCACAGGGAAACACCATATATTTT.

V usage is TRBV5-1 and J usage is TRBJ1-4, with a tentative D call TRBD1 (5 bases). The CDR3 totals 13 residues. Between the trimmed V and J ends, which lost 5 bases and 5 bases, there was a span of 10 bases. Looked up from germline, CDR1 is SGHRS and CDR2 is YFSETQ. In nucleotides, the CDR3 is TGCGCCAGCAGACAGGCTCCGAATGAAAAACTGTTTTTT. As protein: CASRQAPNEKLFF.

The chain links TRBV7-9 to TRBJ1-2; 7 bases are shared with TRBD1. Germline V gene data show CDR1 as SEHNR and CDR2 as FQNEAQ (reference sequence). This CDR3 is 17 amino acids long. V lost 1 base, J lost 0 bases, and 8 bases stayed unmatched. The CDR3 nucleotides are TGTGCCAGCAGCTTAGGAGGAGGGGGCAGGGCTAACTATGGCTACACCTTC. Translated: CASSLGGGGRANYGYTF.

This clone was observed a handful of times. This chain connects TRBV7-9 to TRBJ2-6; possible D gene TRBD2, 6 bases. Between the trimmed V and J ends, which lost 5 bases and 2 bases, there was a span of 16 bases. Germline CDR1 SEHNR, CDR2 FQNEAQ (reference sequence). The CDR3 runs 17 residues. CDR3: CASSRRLGGAGANVLTF. For the CDR3, the DNA is TGTGCCAGCAGCCGCCGGCTCGGGGGAGCTGGGGCCAACGTCCTGACTTTC.

The CDR3: CATSRTTSALNEQFF. Here the CDR3 DNA reads TGTGCCACCAGCAGGACGACTAGCGCCCTCAATGAGCAGTTCTTC. The rearrangement joins TRBV15 to TRBJ2-1; 8 nucleotides align to TRBD2. The CDR3 consists of 15 residues. With 3 bases clipped from V and 6 bases from J, the junction kept 7 bases outside the gene matches. The germline gives CDR1 LNHNV, CDR2 YYDKDF (reference sequence).

The chain joins TRBV29-1 to TRBJ2-1; TRBD1 agrees at 8 bases. V shed 7 bases and J 7 bases; nucleotides not matched to a gene: 9. Germline values: CDR1 SQVTM, CDR2 ANQGSEA. This CDR3 comprises 13 residues. The CDR3 spells CSADRALGNEQFF. As DNA, the CDR3 is TGCAGCGCGGACAGGGCTTTAGGGAATGAGCAGTTCTTC.

This rearrangement joins TRBV4-2 to TRBJ1-5, with D maybe TRBD1 (5 bases). Trimming pared 2 bases from V and 0 bases from J, leaving 11 bases between. This CDR3 is built from 16 residues. In germline, CDR1 is LGHNA, CDR2 YNFKEQ. CDR3 in amino acids: CASSQPVQGSNQPQHF. The CDR3 bases are TGTGCCAGCAGCCAACCTGTTCAGGGTAGCAATCAGCCCCAGCATTTT.

This chain connects TRBV30 to TRBJ1-6; the match to TRBD1 covers 10 bases. The V and J ends lost 2 bases and 4 bases, in that order; junction bases with no gene match: 14. Germline values: CDR1 GTSNPN, CDR2 SVGIG (reference sequence). The CDR3 has 19 amino acids. The CDR3 spells CAWSPRDRGAARYNSPLHF. The CDR3, as DNA: TGTGCCTGGAGTCCCCGGGACAGGGGCGCGGCTCGGTATAATTCACCCCTCCACTTT. Combining the CDR3 with reference TRBV30 and TRBJ1-6 gives the whole variable domain SQTIHQWPATLVQPVGSPLSLECTVEGTSNPNLYWYRQAAGRGLQLLFYSVGIGQISSEVPQNLSASRPQDRQFILSSKKLLLSDSGFYLCAWSPRDRGAARYNSPLHFGNGTRLTVT.

CDR3: CASSRAQVLYEQYF. The DNA of the CDR3 is TGTGCCAGCTCACGGGCCCAGGTTCTCTACGAGCAGTACTTC. The V and J genes are TRBV18 and TRBJ2-7; D is uncertain. Germline CDR1 is KGHSH and CDR2 is LQKENI. V was pared by 4 bases and J by 3 bases, with 13 bases between. The CDR3 extends over 14 amino acids.

The chain uses TRBV5-8 and TRBJ2-2; weak D call: TRBD1 (5 bases). There are 15 residues in the CDR3. V was trimmed by 0 bases and J by 3 bases, leaving 9 bases between them. The germline V gene encodes CDR1 SGHTS and CDR2 YDEGEE. The CDR3 bases are TGTGCCAGCAGCTTGGTGACAGCAGACACCGGGGAGCTGTTTTTT. Its protein is CASSLVTADTGELFF.

The chain has TRBV6-4 and TRBJ2-3; unclear D gene. The CDR3 sequence is 14 residues long. Per the germline V gene, CDR1 is MRHNA and CDR2 is SNTAGT. V was pared by 2 bases and J by 3 bases, with 9 bases between. CDR3 sequence: CASSDNFATDTQYF. CDR3 sequence (DNA): TGTGCCAGCAGTGACAACTTTGCTACAGATACGCAGTATTTT.

This chain connects TRBV6-5 to TRBJ2-7; no firm D call. The CDR3 runs 13 residues. From germline, CDR1 is MNHEY and CDR2 SVGAGI. V lost 7 bases and J lost 3, with 13 bases in between. CDR3 sequence reads: CASTLTTGYEQYF. CDR3 sequence (DNA): TGTGCCAGCACCCTTACGACGGGCTACGAGCAGTACTTC.

This clone was detected once. The rearrangement links TRBV29-1 to TRBJ1-1, with D tentatively TRBD1 (5 bases). V dropped 4 bases and J dropped 6 bases, with 18 bases sitting between them. This CDR3 spans 14 amino acids. Germline V gene lookup returns CDR1 SQVTM and CDR2 ANQGSEA. Here the CDR3 reads CSVASAGGVAEAFF. The CDR3 DNA is TGCAGCGTTGCTTCTGCGGGGGGAGTCGCTGAAGCTTTCTTT.

The rearrangement uses TRBV7-3 and TRBJ2-7; 7 bases agree with TRBD1. Germline V lookup: CDR1 SGHTA, CDR2 FQGTGA. The CDR3 is 14 residues long. V lost 6 bases and J lost 2; bases outside the gene matches: 7. As DNA, the CDR3 is TGTGCCAGCAGGTCCGGGACAGCTACCTACGAGCAGTACTTC. Amino acid sequence: CASRSGTATYEQYF.

This clone was observed once. The J gene is TRBJ2-7, the V gene TRBV6-5; 11 nucleotides align to TRBD2. Losses at the gene ends were 0 bases for V and 3 bases for J; bases not matched to a gene: 4. Germline assignment: CDR1 MNHEY and CDR2 SVGAGI. There are 16 residues in the CDR3. The CDR3 spells CASSYSGLAGGYEQYF. The CDR3 bases are TGTGCCAGCAGTTACTCGGGGCTAGCGGGGGGCTACGAGCAGTACTTC.